The next 5 T cell receptor beta chains were all read from a single sample in a study of T cell responses to AZD1222 COVID-19 vaccine (dated by TCRdb to the early 2020s). What this sample's time point label stands for: about 28 days (+/-7) after the second vaccine dose. The treatment or condition tag for this specimen amounts to: meningococcal conjugate vaccine given as trial control. The library was prepared using the immunoSEQ multiplex PCR assay. Drawn from immuneACCESS, this table holds only the in-frame rearrangements with V and J called that TCRdb kept. Clones are partly lost; checked studies trace under half to an unresolved V gene and leave the rest unexplained. Within this sample are about 39,000 clones, with just over 85% of them counted one time only. The ten largest clonotypes hold over 20% of the sample. Specimen: peripheral blood, collected 28 days after the second dose of the MenACWY control vaccine. These receptors were taken from an adult who received the MenACWY meningococcal vaccine as a control.

The CDR3 loop is CASREPYANTGELFF. CDR3 in DNA: TGTGCCAGCAGAGAACCCTACGCGAACACCGGGGAGCTGTTTTTT. This sequence joins TRBV2 and TRBJ2-2, with no clear D. Germline V gene sequence: CDR1 SNHLY, CDR2 FYNNEI. CDR3 length: 15 amino acids. The V end was cut by 6 bases, the J end by 0 bases, with 11 bases between.

This clone has a handful of counts. V is TRBV20-1 and J is TRBJ2-5, with unresolved D. Germline CDR1 DFQATT, CDR2 SNEGSKA (reference sequence). Trimming removed 3 bases from V and 5 bases from J, with 7 bases in between. The CDR3 is 11 amino acids. CDR3 in DNA: TGCAGTGCTAGTCTCGTTGAGACCCAGTACTTC. Residues: CSASLVETQYF.

The chain links TRBV28 to TRBJ2-1; TRBD2 matches at 9 bases. Unmatched junction bases numbered 6, after V lost 5 bases and J lost 4 bases. CDR3 size: 15 residues. CDR1 and CDR2 from the germline V gene are MDHEN and SYDVKM. CDR3 nucleotide sequence: TGTGCCAGCAGTCTACGAACTAGCGGGTACAATGAGCAGTTCTTC. Amino acid sequence: CASSLRTSGYNEQFF.

The rearrangement links TRBV9 to TRBJ1-5; D gene uncertain. The germline V gene encodes CDR1 SGDLS and CDR2 YYNGEE. The CDR3 is made up of 15 amino acids. V was clipped by 0 bases and J by 1 base, with 8 bases between them. CDR3 sequence reads: CASSVEGMSNQPQHF. As DNA, the CDR3 is TGTGCCAGCAGCGTAGAAGGGATGAGCAATCAGCCCCAGCATTTT.

The CDR3 DNA reads as TGTGCCAGCAGCTTGGTTCTTCTTCCCCCCTACGAGCAGTACTTC. It yields the protein CASSLVLLPPYEQYF. The chain joins TRBV5-5 to TRBJ2-7; D gene unclear. The CDR3 runs to 15 residues. Germline assignment: CDR1 SGHKS and CDR2 YYEKEE (reference sequence). Trimming removed 0 bases from V and 2 bases from J, with 12 bases in between.